A selection of T cell receptor beta chains follows, all from one sample in a study of vaccination and CD4 T cells after COVID-19. One entry per CDR3 protein results from TCRdb running MiXCR on the PCR reads. This sample has roughly 14,000 distinct CDR3 sequences, with around 48% found just once. No antigen has been identified for these receptors. The material sequenced was CD4+ T cells from blood, cultured in vitro. The receptor source for this set is a human donor who had recovered from COVID-19. CDR3s include the opening cysteine and the closing phenylalanine or tryptophan. The order of the fields is clone size, J gene, D gene, V gene, CDR3 protein, CDR3 DNA. D genes are given only for firm matches. Expanded clones get a size class; other rows say once, few or many, or leave the size out.

- | TRBJ2-6 | - | TRBV7-2 | CASSLRFSGANVLTF | TGTGCCAGCAGCTTACGCTTCTCTGGGGCCAACGTCCTGACTTTC
- | TRBJ1-1 | - | TRBV12-3/TRBV12-4 | CASSQGHTEAFF | TGTGCCAGCAGTCAGGGGCACACTGAAGCTTTCTTT
once | TRBJ1-3 | - | TRBV4-1 | CASSQLDMGIISGNTIYF | TGCGCCAGCAGCCAACTAGATATGGGAATTATCTCTGGAAACACCATATATTTT
- | TRBJ1-1 | - | TRBV19 | CASSITGGGEAFF | TGTGCCAGTAGTATAACAGGAGGAGGAGAAGCTTTCTTT
- | TRBJ2-6 | - | TRBV20-1 | CSARATGANVLTF | TGCAGTGCTAGGGCGACAGGGGCCAACGTCCTGACTTTC
- | TRBJ2-2 | - | TRBV7-9 | CASSPYWTSNTGELFF | TGTGCCAGCAGCCCGTATTGGACTTCGAACACCGGGGAGCTGTTTTTT
few | TRBJ1-6 | - | TRBV19 | CASSTRDKYNSPLHF | TGTGCCAGTAGTACCCGGGACAAGTATAATTCACCCCTCCACTTT
few | TRBJ1-2 | - | TRBV7-2 | CASSFRGQRGYTF | TGTGCCAGCAGCTTCAGAGGGCAGCGTGGCTACACCTTC
- | TRBJ1-1 | - | TRBV7-2 | CASSTQRNTEAFF | TGTGCCAGCAGCACTCAGAGGAACACTGAAGCTTTCTTT
- | TRBJ2-2 | - | TRBV7-6 | CASSSSTGELFF | TGTGCCAGCAGCTCGAGTACCGGGGAGCTGTTTTTT
- | TRBJ2-1 | - | TRBV6-2/TRBV6-3 | CASRLDSYNEQFF | TGTGCCAGCAGACTGGACAGTTACAATGAGCAGTTCTTC
- | TRBJ1-1 | - | TRBV20-1 | CSARRQMNTEAFF | TGCAGTGCTAGAAGGCAGATGAACACTGAAGCTTTCTTT
- | TRBJ2-4 | TRBD2 | TRBV19 | CASSREREGSGIQYF | TGTGCCAGTAGTCGGGAGCGGGAGGGCTCAGGCATTCAGTACTTC
- | TRBJ2-6 | TRBD1 | TRBV6-2/TRBV6-3 | CASNNRGSGANVLTF | TGTGCCAGCAATAACAGGGGTTCTGGGGCCAACGTCCTGACTTTC
- | TRBJ1-4 | - | TRBV7-8 | CASSLQGAATNEKLFF | TGTGCCAGCAGCCTGCAGGGCGCCGCAACTAATGAAAAACTGTTTTTT
- | TRBJ2-7 | TRBD2 | TRBV11-3 | CASNTGDGLAGDSYEQYF | TGTGCCAGCAACACAGGGGACGGACTAGCGGGGGACTCCTACGAGCAGTACTTC
- | TRBJ2-5 | TRBD2 | TRBV11-1 | CASRSTSGGPRETQYF | TGTGCCAGCAGGTCGACTAGCGGGGGACCTCGGGAGACCCAGTACTTC
- | TRBJ1-5 | - | TRBV29-1 | CSAGSDQPQHF | TGCAGCGCGGGGTCGGATCAGCCCCAGCATTTT
- | TRBJ2-2 | TRBD2 | TRBV20-1 | CSALAGGGTGELFF | TGCAGTGCTCTCGCGGGGGGTGGTACCGGGGAGCTGTTTTTT
- | TRBJ2-7 | - | TRBV6-2/TRBV6-3 | CASSYHSGYEQYF | TGTGCCAGCAGTTACCATTCAGGCTACGAGCAGTACTTC
- | TRBJ2-7 | - | TRBV6-1 | CASSDAGTFYEQYF | TGTGCCAGCAGTGACGCCGGGACTTTCTACGAGCAGTACTTC